This T cell receptor beta chain is drawn from a study of T cells in localized non-small cell lung cancer. This table comes from immunoSEQ multiplex PCR, and its TCRdb copy is limited to in-frame clones, with some not included. Of about 6,400 clones listed, roughly 90% are singletons. As to this clone: The antigen remains unidentified.

General observations from the study: Tumor trailed uninvolved adjacent lung in T cell clonality, which peaked there. Within adjacent lung there appeared a median around 55 of the top 100 tumor clones. Heterogeneity remains possible, as sequencing covered one tumor region only.

The germline gives CDR1 SEHNR, CDR2 FQNEAQ (reference sequence). CDR3 length: 13 residues. Trimming pared 5 bases from V and 8 bases from J, leaving 13 bases between. The V gene is TRBV7-9, the J gene TRBJ2-1; D perhaps matches TRBD1 (6 bases). The sequence was obtained from a male donor at least 60 years old with stage I lung adenocarcinoma. This specimen was peripheral blood, taken before any cancer treatment. CDR3 sequence: CASSPSNRDEQFF. In DNA, the CDR3 is TGTGCCAGCAGCCCGTCGAACAGGGATGAGCAGTTCTTC. The full variable domain, rest sourced from reference TRBV7-9 and TRBJ2-1, is DTGVSQNPRHKITKRGQNVTFRCDPISEHNRLYWYRQTLGQGPEFLTYFQNEAQLEKSRLLSDRFSAERPKGSFSTLEIQRTEQGDSAMYLCASSPSNRDEQFFGPGTRLTVL.